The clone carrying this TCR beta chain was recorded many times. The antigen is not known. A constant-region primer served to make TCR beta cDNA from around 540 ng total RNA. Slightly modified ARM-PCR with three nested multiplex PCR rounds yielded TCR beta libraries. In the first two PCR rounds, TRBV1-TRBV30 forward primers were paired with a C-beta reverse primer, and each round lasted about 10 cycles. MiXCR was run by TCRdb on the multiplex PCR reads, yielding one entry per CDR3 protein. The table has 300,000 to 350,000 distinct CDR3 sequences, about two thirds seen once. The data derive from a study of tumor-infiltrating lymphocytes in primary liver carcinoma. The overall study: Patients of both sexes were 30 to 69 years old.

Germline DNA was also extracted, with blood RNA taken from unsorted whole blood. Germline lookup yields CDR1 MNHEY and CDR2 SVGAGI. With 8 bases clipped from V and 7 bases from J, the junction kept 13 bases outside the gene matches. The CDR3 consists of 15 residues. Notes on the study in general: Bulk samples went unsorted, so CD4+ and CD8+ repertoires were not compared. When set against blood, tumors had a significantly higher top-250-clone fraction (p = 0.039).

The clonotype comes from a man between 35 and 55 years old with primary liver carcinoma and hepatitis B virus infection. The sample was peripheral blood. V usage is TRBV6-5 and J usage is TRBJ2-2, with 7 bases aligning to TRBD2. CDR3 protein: CASAPRRLADGELFF. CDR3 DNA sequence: TGTGCCAGCGCCCCCAGACGACTAGCCGACGGGGAGCTGTTTTTT.